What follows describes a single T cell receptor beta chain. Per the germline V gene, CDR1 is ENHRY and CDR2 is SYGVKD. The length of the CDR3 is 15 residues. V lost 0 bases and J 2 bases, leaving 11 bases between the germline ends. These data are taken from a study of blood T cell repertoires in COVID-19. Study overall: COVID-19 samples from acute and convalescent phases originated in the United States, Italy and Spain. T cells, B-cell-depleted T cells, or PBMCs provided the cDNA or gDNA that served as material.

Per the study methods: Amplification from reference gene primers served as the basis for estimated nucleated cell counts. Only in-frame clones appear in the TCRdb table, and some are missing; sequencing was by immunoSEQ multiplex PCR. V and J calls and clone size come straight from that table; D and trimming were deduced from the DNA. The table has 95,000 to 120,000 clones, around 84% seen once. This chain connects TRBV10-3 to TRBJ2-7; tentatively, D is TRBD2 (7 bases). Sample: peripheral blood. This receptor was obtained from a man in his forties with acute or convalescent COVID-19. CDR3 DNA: TGTGCCATCAGTGAGTCTGCGGGGGCGGCCTACGAGCAGTACTTC. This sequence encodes CAISESAGAAYEQYF.